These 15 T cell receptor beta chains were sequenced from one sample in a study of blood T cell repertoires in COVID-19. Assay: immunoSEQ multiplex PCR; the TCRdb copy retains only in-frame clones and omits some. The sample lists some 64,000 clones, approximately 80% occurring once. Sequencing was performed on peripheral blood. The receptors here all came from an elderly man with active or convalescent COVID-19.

This CDR3 is CASSLSGTGSNEQFF. Written as DNA, the CDR3 is TGTGCCAGCAGCTTATCTGGGACAGGGTCAAATGAGCAGTTCTTC. The V and J genes are TRBV13 and TRBJ2-1; 9 bases agree with TRBD1. Losses at the gene ends were 2 bases for V and 7 bases for J; bases not matched to a gene: 6. The CDR3 is 15 amino acids. CDR1 PRHDT and CDR2 FYEKMQ come from the germline V gene (reference sequence).

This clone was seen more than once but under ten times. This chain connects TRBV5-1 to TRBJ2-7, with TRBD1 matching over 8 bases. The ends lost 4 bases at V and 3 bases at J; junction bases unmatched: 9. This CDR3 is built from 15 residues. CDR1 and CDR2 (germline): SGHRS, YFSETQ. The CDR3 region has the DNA TGCGCCAGCAGCGCAACCGGGACAGGAGACTACGAGCAGTACTTC. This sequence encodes CASSATGTGDYEQYF.

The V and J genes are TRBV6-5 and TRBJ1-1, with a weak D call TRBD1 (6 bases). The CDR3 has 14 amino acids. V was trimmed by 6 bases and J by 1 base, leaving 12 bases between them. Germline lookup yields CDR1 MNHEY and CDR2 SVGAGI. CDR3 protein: CASSLLGGNTEAFF. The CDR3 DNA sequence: TGTGCCAGCAGCTTACTAGGGGGGAACACTGAAGCTTTCTTT.

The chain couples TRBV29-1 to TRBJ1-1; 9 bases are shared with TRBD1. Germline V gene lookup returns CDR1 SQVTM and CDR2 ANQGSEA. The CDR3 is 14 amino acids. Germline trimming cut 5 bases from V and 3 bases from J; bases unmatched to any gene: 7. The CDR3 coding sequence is TGCAGCGTTCTAACAGGGGGCGGGTACACTGAAGCTTTCTTT. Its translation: CSVLTGGGYTEAFF.

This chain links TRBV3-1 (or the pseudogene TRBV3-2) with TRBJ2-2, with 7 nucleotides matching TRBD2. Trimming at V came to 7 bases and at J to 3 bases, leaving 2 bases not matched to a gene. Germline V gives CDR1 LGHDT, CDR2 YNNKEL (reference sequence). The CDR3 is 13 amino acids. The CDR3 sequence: CASTRGDTGELFF. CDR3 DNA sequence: TGTGCCAGCACTCGGGGGGACACCGGGGAGCTGTTTTTT.

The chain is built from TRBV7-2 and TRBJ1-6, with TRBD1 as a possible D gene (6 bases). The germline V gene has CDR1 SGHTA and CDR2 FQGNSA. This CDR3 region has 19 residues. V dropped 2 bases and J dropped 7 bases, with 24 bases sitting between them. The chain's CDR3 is CASSLFFWTPGQSNSPLHF. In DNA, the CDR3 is TGTGCCAGCAGCTTATTTTTCTGGACCCCCGGACAGAGCAATTCACCCCTCCACTTT.

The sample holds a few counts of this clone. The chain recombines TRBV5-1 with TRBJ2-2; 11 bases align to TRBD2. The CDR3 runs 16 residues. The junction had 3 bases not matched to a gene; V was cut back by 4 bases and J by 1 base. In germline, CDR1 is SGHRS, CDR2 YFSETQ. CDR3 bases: TGCGCCAGCAGCCAAACTAGCGGGAGGAACACCGGGGAGCTGTTTTTT. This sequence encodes CASSQTSGRNTGELFF.

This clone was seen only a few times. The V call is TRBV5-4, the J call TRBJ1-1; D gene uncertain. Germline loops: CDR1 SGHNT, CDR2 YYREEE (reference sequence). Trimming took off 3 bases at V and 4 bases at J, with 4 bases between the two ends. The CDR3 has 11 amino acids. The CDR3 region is CASSYSTEAFF. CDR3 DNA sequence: TGTGCCAGCAGCTACAGCACTGAAGCTTTCTTT.

As DNA, the CDR3 is TGTGCCAGCACCAAGGGACAGGGGCTTTTGGACTATGGCTACACCTTC. Encoded protein: CASTKGQGLLDYGYTF. The V and J genes are TRBV6-6 and TRBJ1-2; 10 positions match TRBD1. Germline CDR1 reads MNHNY; CDR2 reads SVGAGI (reference sequence). This CDR3 spans 16 amino acids. The V gene end was trimmed by 7 bases and the J gene end by 3 bases; junction bases not matched to a gene: 11.

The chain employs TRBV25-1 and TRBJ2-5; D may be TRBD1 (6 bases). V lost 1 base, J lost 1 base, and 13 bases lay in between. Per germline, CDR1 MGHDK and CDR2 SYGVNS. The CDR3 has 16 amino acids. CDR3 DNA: TGTGCCAGCAGTGAATTAGGAGGACAGACCCAAGAGACCCAGTACTTC. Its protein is CASSELGGQTQETQYF.

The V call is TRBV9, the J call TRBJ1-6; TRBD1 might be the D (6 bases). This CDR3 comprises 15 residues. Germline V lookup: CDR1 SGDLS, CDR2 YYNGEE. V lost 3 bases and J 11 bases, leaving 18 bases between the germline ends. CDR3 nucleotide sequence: TGTGCCAGCAGCGGAGGTGAGACAGGAAAAGCACCCCTCCACTTT. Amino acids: CASSGGETGKAPLHF. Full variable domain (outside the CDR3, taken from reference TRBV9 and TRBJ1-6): DSGVTQTPKHLITATGQRVTLRCSPRSGDLSVYWYQQSLDQGLQFLIQYYNGEERAKGNILERFSAQQFPDLHSELNLSSLELGDSALYFCASSGGETGKAPLHFGNGTRLTVT.

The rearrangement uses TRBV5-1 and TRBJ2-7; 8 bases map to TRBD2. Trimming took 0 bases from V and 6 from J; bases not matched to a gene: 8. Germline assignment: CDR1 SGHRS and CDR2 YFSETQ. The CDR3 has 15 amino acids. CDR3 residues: CASSLDSAGGTEQYF. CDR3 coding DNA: TGCGCCAGCAGCTTGGACTCCGCGGGAGGTACCGAGCAGTACTTC.

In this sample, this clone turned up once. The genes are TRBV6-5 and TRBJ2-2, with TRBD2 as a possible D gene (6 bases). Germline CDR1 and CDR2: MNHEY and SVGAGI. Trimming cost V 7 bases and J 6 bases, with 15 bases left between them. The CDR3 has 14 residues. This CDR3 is CASTASSASGELFF. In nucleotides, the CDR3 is TGTGCCAGCACGGCCTCTAGCGCCTCCGGGGAGCTGTTTTTT.

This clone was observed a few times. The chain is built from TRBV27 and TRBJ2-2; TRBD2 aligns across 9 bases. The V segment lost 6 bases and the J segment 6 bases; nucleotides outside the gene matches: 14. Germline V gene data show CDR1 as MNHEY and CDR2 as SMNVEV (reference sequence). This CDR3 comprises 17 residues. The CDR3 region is CASSHPRGLADPGELFF. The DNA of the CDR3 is TGTGCCAGCAGCCACCCCCGGGGACTAGCAGACCCCGGGGAGCTGTTTTTT.

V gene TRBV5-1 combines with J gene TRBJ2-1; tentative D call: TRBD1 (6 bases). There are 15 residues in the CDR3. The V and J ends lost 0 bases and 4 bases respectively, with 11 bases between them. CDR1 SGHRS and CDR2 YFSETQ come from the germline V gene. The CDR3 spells CASSLGQELYNEQFF. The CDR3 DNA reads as TGCGCCAGCAGCTTGGGACAGGAGCTTTACAATGAGCAGTTCTTC. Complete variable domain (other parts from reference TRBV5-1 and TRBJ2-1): KAGVTQTPRYLIKTRGQQVTLSCSPISGHRSVSWYQQTPGQGLQFLFEYFSETQRNKGNFPGRFSGRQFSNSRSEMNVSTLELGDSALYLCASSLGQELYNEQFFGPGTRLTVL.